This TCR beta chain originates from a study of blood T cell repertoires in COVID-19. This clone was recorded once. Some clones are missing from TCRdb's copy, which holds only in-frame ones; the method was immunoSEQ multiplex PCR. The top ten hold less than 6.5% of the sample, which has about 160,000 clones, about 88% seen once. This CDR3 spans 15 amino acids. The J segment lost 8 bases and the V segment lost 4 bases, leaving 12 bases of the junction unmatched. Germline V gene data show CDR1 as MNHEY and CDR2 as SMNVEV (reference sequence). Sequencing was carried out using peripheral blood. The chain recombines TRBV27 with TRBJ1-2; 8 positions agree with TRBD1. The receptor comes from a woman aged 45-65 years with COVID-19, enrolled during active disease. The CDR3 here is CASSSNMDRDWGYTF. CDR3 nucleotides: TGTGCCAGCAGTTCAAACATGGACAGGGACTGGGGCTACACCTTC.